Listed below are T cell receptor beta chains from one sample, sequenced in a study of cytotoxic CD8 clonotypes in ibrutinib-treated CLL. Measured with immunoSEQ multiplex PCR; TCRdb has only the in-frame clones, and not every one. The sample includes some 130,000 clones, 70% to 90% seen only once; the top ten take roughly 2%. The sequences come from PBMCs, collected after 24 months of ibrutinib treatment. The receptors were sampled from a human donor with chronic lymphocytic leukemia. Each CDR3 is given with its conserved first and last residue. D genes are given only for firm matches. Not every row has a clone size; where given, it reads once, few, many or a size class.

size	V	D	J	CDR3	DNA
.	TRBV19	.	TRBJ1-5	CASNPLGSSGNQPQHF	TGTGCCAGTAATCCGCTAGGGAGTTCGGGCAATCAGCCCCAGCATTTT
.	TRBV7-6	TRBD1	TRBJ2-7	CASSLRAGGTYEQYF	TGTGCCAGCAGCTTAAGGGCAGGGGGCACCTACGAGCAGTACTTC
.	TRBV7-2	.	TRBJ1-5	CASSLGYQPQHF	TGTGCCAGCAGCCTAGGATATCAGCCCCAGCATTTT
once	TRBV11-2	TRBD2	TRBJ2-1	CASSLSRSGLSNEQFF	TGTGCCAGCAGCTTATCCAGGTCGGGACTAAGCAATGAGCAGTTCTTC
once	TRBV23-1	.	TRBJ2-1	CASSQSDSPIRSYNEQFF	TGCGCCAGCAGTCAATCAGACAGCCCTATCCGCTCCTACAATGAGCAGTTCTTC
.	TRBV2	TRBD1	TRBJ1-2	CASSGDRGSGYGYTF	TGTGCCAGCAGTGGCGACAGGGGTAGTGGCTATGGCTACACCTTC
.	TRBV27	.	TRBJ2-5	CASSDEVTQYF	TGTGCCAGCAGTGACGAGGTGACCCAGTACTTC
.	TRBV6-5	.	TRBJ1-3	CASSRGNTIYF	TGTGCCAGCAGTCGAGGAAACACCATATATTTT
.	TRBV28	TRBD1	TRBJ1-2	CASSFTGGGYGYTF	TGTGCCAGCAGCTTCACAGGGGGTGGCTATGGCTACACCTTC
once	TRBV14	.	TRBJ1-1	CASSPYGVETEAFF	TGTGCCAGCAGCCCGTACGGGGTTGAGACTGAAGCTTTCTTT
.	TRBV7-2	TRBD1	TRBJ2-3	CASSLTGTGKTDTQYF	TGTGCCAGCAGCTTGACCGGGACAGGGAAAACAGATACGCAGTATTTT
.	TRBV9	TRBD1	TRBJ2-5	CASSRGTAKETQYF	TGTGCCAGCAGCCGAGGGACAGCTAAAGAGACCCAGTACTTC
few	TRBV7-2	TRBD1	TRBJ1-2	CASSSPGTGAGYTF	TGTGCCAGCAGCTCCCCGGGGACAGGGGCTGGCTACACCTTC